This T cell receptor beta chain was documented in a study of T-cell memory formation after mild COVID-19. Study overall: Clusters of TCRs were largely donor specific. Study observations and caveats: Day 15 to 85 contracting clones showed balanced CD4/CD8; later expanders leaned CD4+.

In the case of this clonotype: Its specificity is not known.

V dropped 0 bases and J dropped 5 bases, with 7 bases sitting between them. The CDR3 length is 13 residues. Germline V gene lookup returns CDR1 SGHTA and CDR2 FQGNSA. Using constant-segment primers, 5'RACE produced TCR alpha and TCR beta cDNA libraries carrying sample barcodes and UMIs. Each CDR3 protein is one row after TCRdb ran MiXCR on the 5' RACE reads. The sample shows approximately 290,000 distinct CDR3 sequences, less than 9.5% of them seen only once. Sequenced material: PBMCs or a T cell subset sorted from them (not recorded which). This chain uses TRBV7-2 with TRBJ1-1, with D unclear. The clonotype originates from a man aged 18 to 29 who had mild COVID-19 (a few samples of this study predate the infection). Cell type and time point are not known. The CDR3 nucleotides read TGTGCCAGCAGCTTAGCCACAGCAACTGAAGCTTTCTTT. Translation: CASSLATATEAFF.